This T cell receptor (beta chain) comes out of a study of vaccination and CD4 T cells after COVID-19 (dated by TCRdb to between 2021 and 2024). Some background on the complete study: Convalescent patients had a positive SARS-CoV-2 result on nasal swab PCR, and of these patients, about ten had mild disease and one had severe disease. The convalescent cohort included six males and four females, with two Hispanic individuals, seven Caucasians, two Asians and one multiracial person. In 10 COVID-19 convalescent patients and a few infection-naive healthy vaccine recipients, researchers compared the spike-specific CD4+ TCR repertoire from before mRNA vaccination with the repertoire from after. Two doses of either the Pfizer-BioNTech BNT162b2 vaccine (n=8) or the Moderna mRNA-1273 vaccine (n=2) were administered to participants. Post-vaccine blood samples were taken a median of 72 days after the second vaccine dose, with a range of 14 to 241 days. Post-COVID blood samples from convalescent patients were collected a median of around 100 days after diagnosis, with a range of 35 to 161 days. A few convalescent patients were sampled both early after vaccination (day 14) and late after vaccination (days 161 to 241).

V and J are truncated by 10 bases and 4 bases respectively, leaving an intervening sequence of 13 bases. The CDR3 has 12 amino acids, counting the end cysteine and phenylalanine. Kept here is only the CDR3 DNA, which spans 36 bases and is read in frame from base 1. Looking up the germline V gene (reference sequence) yields CDR1 LNHDA and CDR2 SQIVND. Study-wide conclusions, independent of this receptor: In convalescent patients, a median around 90% of post-vaccine SARS-CoV-2-reactive clones were detected only after vaccination, suggesting vaccine-specific priming. Although the median number of SARS-CoV-2-reactive clonotypes went up from around 20 after infection to roughly 40 after vaccination, the increase was not significant. Relatively few convalescent patients were included in the study, and early timepoints after natural infection were not analyzed. Of the vaccine-specific clones found in convalescent patients, nearly all (304 of 307) were mono-reactive for SARS-CoV-2 spike instead of being cross-reactive with common cold coronaviruses.

Receptors were amplified or captured by PCR. TCRdb shows the sequencer as Illumina iSeq 100. On the study's bioinformatics: Non-productive sequences were removed, and CDR3s that did not start with C, did not end with F or W, or were shorter than 7 amino acids were discarded. Using R version 3.6.1, CDR3 homology was evaluated through Levenshtein distances (stringdist) along with unrooted phylogenetic trees (ape). TCRdb itself trimmed the public reads at Q25 with fastp, ran MiXCR and retained productive beta chains. Rows with one shared CDR3 protein collapse into an entry with the most common genes and DNA. In this record, the V and J calls reflect TCRdb's handling and not the investigators' own analysis. For this sample the table gives some 26,000 distinct CDR3 sequences, of which about 54% were detected only once. The ten largest account for more than 5% of the sample. The intended sense of this specimen's time point label: late sampling 161 to 241 days after vaccination in a few convalescent patients. The convalescent patients' positive SARS-CoV-2 PCR tests fell between March and December 2020, which was before the Alpha, Beta and Delta variants emerged in the United States. PBMCs were separated from whole blood using Ficoll-Paque Plus gradient centrifugation and then either used fresh or cryopreserved at -140C.

This clonotype was seen more than once but under ten times. Its target antigen remains unknown. Base qualities are not at hand, and no much larger clone is one base apart. Specimen: CD4+ T cells from blood, collected about 7 months after SARS-CoV-2 vaccination. This clonotype originated in a human donor who had recovered from COVID-19. This chain joins TRBV19 to TRBJ2-5, and possibly TRBD1, on 5 matching bases. The DNA sequence follows: TGTGCCACGTCTGGGGCGCCAGAGACCCAGTACTTC. It is translated as CATSGAPETQYF.